The entry below gives a single T cell receptor beta chain sequence along with its context. The germline V and J ends were trimmed by 1 base and 5 bases, with 20 bases remaining between them. The CDR3 consists of 17 residues. Germline V lookup: CDR1 LNHNV, CDR2 YYDKDF (reference sequence). This entry is derived from a study of control samples from healthy donors and cancer patients. Assay: immunoSEQ multiplex PCR; the TCRdb copy retains only in-frame clones and omits some. The table has about 120,000 clones, around nine tenths seen once; the top ten hold roughly an eighth. This receptor was identified in a man under 40 in good health. The chain is built from TRBV15 and TRBJ1-2, with TRBD1 as a possible D gene (6 bases). Sequencing was performed on blood. The chain's CDR3 is CATSRVLAQGILYGYTF. The CDR3 bases are TGTGCCACCAGCAGAGTTCTGGCACAGGGCATTTTGTATGGCTACACCTTC. Drawing the rest from reference TRBV15 and TRBJ1-2, the complete variable domain is DAMVIQNPRYQVTQFGKPVTLSCSQTLNHNVMYWYQQKSSQAPKLLFHYYDKDFNNEADTPDNFQSRRPNTSFCFLDIRSPGLGDTAMYLCATSRVLAQGILYGYTFGSGTRLTVV.